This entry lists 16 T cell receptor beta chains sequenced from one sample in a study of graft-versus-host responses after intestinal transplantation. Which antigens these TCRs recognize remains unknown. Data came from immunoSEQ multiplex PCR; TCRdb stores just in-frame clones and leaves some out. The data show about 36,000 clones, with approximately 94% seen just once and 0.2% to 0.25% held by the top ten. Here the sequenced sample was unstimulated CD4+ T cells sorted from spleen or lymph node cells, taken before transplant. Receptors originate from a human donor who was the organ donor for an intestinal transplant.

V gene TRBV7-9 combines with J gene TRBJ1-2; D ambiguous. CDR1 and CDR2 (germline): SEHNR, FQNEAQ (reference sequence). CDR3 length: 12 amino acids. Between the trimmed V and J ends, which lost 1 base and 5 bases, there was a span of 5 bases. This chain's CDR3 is CASSLDLYGYTF. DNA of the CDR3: TGTGCCAGCAGCTTAGACCTTTATGGCTACACCTTC.

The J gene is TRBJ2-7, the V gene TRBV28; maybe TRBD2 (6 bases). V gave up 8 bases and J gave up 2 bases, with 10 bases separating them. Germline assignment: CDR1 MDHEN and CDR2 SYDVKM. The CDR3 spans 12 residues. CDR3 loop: CASGGFTYEQYF. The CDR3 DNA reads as TGTGCCAGCGGAGGGTTTACCTACGAGCAGTACTTC.

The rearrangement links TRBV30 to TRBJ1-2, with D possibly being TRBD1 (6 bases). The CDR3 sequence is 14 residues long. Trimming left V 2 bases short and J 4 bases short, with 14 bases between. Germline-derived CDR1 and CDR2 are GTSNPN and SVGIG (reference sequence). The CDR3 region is CAWSYRSGAYGYTF. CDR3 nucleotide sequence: TGTGCCTGGAGTTACCGATCAGGGGCCTATGGCTACACCTTC.

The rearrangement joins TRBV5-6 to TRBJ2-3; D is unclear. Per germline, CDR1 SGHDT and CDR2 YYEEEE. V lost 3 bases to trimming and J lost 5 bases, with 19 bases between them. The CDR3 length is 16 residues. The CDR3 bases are TGTGCCAGCAGCTCTGCCGCTAGATTAATGCGAGATACGCAGTATTTT. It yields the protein CASSSAARLMRDTQYF.

CDR3 bases: TGCGCCAGCAGCTTGGCCTTAGGCGGGGCGCATAATTCACCCCTCCACTTT. Its translation is CASSLALGGAHNSPLHF. The V and J genes are TRBV5-1 and TRBJ1-6, with TRBD1 as a possible D gene (5 bases). V was pared by 0 bases and J by 5 bases, with 15 bases between. The CDR3 has 17 residues. Germline V gene lookup returns CDR1 SGHRS and CDR2 YFSETQ. The whole variable domain, remainder taken from reference TRBV5-1 and TRBJ1-6, is KAGVTQTPRYLIKTRGQQVTLSCSPISGHRSVSWYQQTPGQGLQFLFEYFSETQRNKGNFPGRFSGRQFSNSRSEMNVSTLELGDSALYLCASSLALGGAHNSPLHFGNGTRLTVT.

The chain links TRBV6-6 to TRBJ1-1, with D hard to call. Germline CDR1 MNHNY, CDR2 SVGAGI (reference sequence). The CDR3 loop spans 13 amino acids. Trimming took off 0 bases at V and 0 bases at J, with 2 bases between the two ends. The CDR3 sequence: CASSYSLNTEAFF. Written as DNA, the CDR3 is TGTGCCAGCAGTTACTCACTGAACACTGAAGCTTTCTTT.

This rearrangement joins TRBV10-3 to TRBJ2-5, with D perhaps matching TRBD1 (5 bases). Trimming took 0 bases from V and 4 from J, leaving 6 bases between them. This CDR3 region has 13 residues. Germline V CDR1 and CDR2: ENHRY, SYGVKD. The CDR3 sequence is CAISESRVETQYF. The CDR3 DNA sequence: TGTGCCATCAGTGAGTCCAGGGTAGAGACCCAGTACTTC.

For the CDR3, the DNA is TGTGCCTGGAGCACCTACAATGAGCAGTTCTTC. Its translation is CAWSTYNEQFF. The chain uses TRBV30 and TRBJ2-1; D remains unclear. V dropped 3 bases and J dropped 2 bases, with 2 bases sitting between them. This CDR3 spans 11 amino acids. Germline V CDR1 and CDR2: GTSNPN, SVGIG (reference sequence). Variable domain in full (rest from reference TRBV30 and TRBJ2-1): SQTIHQWPATLVQPVGSPLSLECTVEGTSNPNLYWYRQAAGRGLQLLFYSVGIGQISSEVPQNLSASRPQDRQFILSSKKLLLSDSGFYLCAWSTYNEQFFGPGTRLTVL.

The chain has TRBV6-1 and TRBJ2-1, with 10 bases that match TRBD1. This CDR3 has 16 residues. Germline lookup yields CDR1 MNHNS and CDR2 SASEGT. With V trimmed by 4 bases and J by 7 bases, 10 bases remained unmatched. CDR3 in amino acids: CASSGHGTGAWNEQFF. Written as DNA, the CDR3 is TGTGCCAGCAGTGGACACGGGACAGGGGCATGGAATGAGCAGTTCTTC.

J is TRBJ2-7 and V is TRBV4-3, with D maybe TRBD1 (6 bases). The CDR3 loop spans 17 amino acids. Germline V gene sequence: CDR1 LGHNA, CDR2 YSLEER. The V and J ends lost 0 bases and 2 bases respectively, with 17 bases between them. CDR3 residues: CASSQDIGGTLAYEQYF. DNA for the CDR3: TGCGCCAGCAGCCAAGATATAGGTGGGACATTAGCCTACGAGCAGTACTTC.

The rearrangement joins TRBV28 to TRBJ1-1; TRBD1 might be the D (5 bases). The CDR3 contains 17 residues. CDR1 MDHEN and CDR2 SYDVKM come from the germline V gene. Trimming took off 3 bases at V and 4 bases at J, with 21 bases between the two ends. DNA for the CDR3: TGTGCCAGCAGTTTTGTTCCGGGACGCCAAGGAAGCACTGAAGCTTTCTTT. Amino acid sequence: CASSFVPGRQGSTEAFF.

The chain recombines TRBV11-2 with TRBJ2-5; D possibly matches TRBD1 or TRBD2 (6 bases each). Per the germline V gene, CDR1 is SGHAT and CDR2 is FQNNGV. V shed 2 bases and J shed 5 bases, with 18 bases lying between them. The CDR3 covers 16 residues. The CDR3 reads CASSLLEGGQGETQYF. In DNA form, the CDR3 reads TGTGCCAGCAGCTTACTGGAGGGGGGCCAGGGGGAGACCCAGTACTTC.

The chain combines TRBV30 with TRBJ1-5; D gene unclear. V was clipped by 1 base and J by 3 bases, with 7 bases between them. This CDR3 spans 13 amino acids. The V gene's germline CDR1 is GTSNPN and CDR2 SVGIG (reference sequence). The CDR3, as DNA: TGTGCCTGGAGTGGAGGGCCCAATCAGCCCCAGCATTTT. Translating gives CAWSGGPNQPQHF.

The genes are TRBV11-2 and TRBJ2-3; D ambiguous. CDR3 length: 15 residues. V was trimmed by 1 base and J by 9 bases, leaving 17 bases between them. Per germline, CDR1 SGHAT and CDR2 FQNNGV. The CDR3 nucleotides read TGTGCCAGCAGCTTAGGGTGGGCGGCTGACGAGACGCAGTATTTT. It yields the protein CASSLGWAADETQYF. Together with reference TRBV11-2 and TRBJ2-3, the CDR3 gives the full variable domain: EAGVAQSPRYKIIEKRQSVAFWCNPISGHATLYWYQQILGQGPKLLIQFQNNGVVDDSQLPKDRFSAERLKGVDSTLKIQPAKLEDSAVYLCASSLGWAADETQYFGPGTRLTVL.

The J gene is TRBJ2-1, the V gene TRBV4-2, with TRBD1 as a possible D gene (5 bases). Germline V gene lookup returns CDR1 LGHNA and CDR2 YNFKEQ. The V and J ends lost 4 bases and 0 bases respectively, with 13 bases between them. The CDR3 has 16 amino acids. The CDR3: CASSLVWGRSYNEQFF. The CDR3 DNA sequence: TGTGCCAGCAGCCTCGTTTGGGGCCGCTCCTACAATGAGCAGTTCTTC.

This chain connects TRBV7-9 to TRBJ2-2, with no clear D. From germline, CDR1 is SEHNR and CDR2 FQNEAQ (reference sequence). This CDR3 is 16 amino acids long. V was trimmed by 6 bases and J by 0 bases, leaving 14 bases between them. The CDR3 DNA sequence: TGTGCCAGCAGGCCCTGGGTCAGTTCGAACACCGGGGAGCTGTTTTTT. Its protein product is CASRPWVSSNTGELFF.